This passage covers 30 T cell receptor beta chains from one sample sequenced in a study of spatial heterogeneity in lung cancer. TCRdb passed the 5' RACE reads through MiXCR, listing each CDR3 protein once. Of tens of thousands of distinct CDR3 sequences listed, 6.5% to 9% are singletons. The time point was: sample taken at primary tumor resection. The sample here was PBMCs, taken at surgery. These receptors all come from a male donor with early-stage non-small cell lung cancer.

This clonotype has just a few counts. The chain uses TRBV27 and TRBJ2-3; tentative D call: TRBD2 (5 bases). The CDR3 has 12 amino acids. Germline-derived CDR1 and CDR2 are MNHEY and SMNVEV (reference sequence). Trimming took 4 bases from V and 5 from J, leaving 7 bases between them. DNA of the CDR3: TGTGCCAGCAGTTCCCGGGGAGATACGCAGTATTTT. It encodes CASSSRGDTQYF.

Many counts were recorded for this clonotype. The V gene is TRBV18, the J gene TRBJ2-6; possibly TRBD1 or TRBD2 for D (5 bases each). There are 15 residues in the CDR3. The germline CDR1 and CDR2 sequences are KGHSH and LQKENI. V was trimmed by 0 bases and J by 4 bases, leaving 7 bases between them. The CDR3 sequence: CASSPPGTGANVLTF. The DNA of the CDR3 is TGTGCCAGCTCACCACCAGGGACCGGGGCCAACGTCCTGACTTTC. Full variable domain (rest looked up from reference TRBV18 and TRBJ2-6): NAGVMQNPRHLVRRRGQEARLRCSPMKGHSHVYWYRQLPEEGLKFMVYLQKENIIDESGMPKERFSAEFPKEGPSILRIQQVVRGDSAAYFCASSPPGTGANVLTFGAGSRLTVL.

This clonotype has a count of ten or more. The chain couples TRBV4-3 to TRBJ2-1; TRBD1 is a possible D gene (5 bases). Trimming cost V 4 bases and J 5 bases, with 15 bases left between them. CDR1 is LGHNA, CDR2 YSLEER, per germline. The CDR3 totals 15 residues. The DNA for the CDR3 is TGCGCCAGCAGCCGAGCAGGGTCCCTCGACAATGAGCAGTTCTTC. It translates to CASSRAGSLDNEQFF.

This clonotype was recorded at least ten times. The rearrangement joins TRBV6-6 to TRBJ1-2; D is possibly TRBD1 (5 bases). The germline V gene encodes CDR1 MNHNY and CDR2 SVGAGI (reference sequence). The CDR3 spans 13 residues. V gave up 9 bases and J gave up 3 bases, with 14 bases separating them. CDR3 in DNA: TGTGCCAGTTTAAAACAGGATTACTATGGCTACACCTTC. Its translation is CASLKQDYYGYTF.

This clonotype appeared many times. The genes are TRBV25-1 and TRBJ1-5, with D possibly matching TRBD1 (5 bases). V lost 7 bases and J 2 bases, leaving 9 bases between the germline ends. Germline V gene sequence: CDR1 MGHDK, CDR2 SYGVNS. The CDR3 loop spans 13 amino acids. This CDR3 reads CASTGFGNQPQHF. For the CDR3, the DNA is TGTGCCAGCACAGGGTTTGGCAATCAGCCCCAGCATTTT. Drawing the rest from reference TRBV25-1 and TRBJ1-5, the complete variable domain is EADIYQTPRYLVIGTGKKITLECSQTMGHDKMYWYQQDPGMELHLIHYSYGVNSTEKGDLSSESTVSRIRTEHFPLTLESARPSHTSQYLCASTGFGNQPQHFGDGTRLSIL.

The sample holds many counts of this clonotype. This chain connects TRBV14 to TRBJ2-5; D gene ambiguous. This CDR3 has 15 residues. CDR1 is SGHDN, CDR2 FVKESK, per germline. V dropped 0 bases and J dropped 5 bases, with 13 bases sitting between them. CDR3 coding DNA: TGTGCCAGCAGCCAAGATGCCCAGGCCCGGGAGACCCAGTACTTC. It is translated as CASSQDAQARETQYF.

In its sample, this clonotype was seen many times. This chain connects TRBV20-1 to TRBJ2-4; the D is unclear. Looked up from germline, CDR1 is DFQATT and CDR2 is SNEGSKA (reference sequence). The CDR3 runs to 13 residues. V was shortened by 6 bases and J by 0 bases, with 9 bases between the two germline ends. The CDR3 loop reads CSAPTRAKNIQYF. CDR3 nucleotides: TGCAGTGCCCCGACCCGAGCCAAAAACATTCAGTACTTC.

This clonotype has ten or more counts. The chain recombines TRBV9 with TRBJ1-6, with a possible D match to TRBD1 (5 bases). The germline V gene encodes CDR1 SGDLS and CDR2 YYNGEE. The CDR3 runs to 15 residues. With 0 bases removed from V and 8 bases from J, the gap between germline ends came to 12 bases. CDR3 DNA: TGTGCCAGCAGCGTAGCTGGGGCCCGGGATTCACCCCTCCACTTT. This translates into CASSVAGARDSPLHF. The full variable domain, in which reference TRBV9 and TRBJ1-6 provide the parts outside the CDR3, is DSGVTQTPKHLITATGQRVTLRCSPRSGDLSVYWYQQSLDQGLQFLIQYYNGEERAKGNILERFSAQQFPDLHSELNLSSLELGDSALYFCASSVAGARDSPLHFGNGTRLTVT.

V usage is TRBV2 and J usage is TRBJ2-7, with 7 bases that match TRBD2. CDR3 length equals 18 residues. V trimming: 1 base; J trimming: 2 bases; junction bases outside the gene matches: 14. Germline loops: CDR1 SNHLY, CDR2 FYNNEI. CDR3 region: CASSEVDTSAGVTYEQYV. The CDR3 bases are TGTGCCAGCAGTGAAGTCGACACGTCGGCGGGAGTGACCTACGAGCAGTACGTC.

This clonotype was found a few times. For the CDR3, the DNA is TGCAGTGCTAGAGTTTCGAGAGAGACCCAGTACTTC. Translating gives CSARVSRETQYF. This chain uses TRBV20-1 with TRBJ2-5; D remains unclear. Germline V CDR1 and CDR2: DFQATT, SNEGSKA (reference sequence). V was pared by 1 base and J by 4 bases, with 7 bases between. CDR3 length: 12 amino acids.

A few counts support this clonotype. CDR3 coding DNA: TGTGCCAGCAGTTTAGTGGCTCTGAACACTGAAGCTTTCTTT. This sequence encodes CASSLVALNTEAFF. This chain joins TRBV12-3 or TRBV12-4 and TRBJ1-1, with no clear D. V was clipped by 1 base and J by 0 bases, with 6 bases between them. This CDR3 comprises 14 residues.

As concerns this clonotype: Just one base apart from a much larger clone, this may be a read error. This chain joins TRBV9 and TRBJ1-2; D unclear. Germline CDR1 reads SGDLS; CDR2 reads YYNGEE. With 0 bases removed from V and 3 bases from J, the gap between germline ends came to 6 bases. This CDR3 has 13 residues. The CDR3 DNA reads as TGTGCCAGCAGCGTAGAAGTAGACTATGGCTACACCTTC. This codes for CASSVEVDYGYTF.

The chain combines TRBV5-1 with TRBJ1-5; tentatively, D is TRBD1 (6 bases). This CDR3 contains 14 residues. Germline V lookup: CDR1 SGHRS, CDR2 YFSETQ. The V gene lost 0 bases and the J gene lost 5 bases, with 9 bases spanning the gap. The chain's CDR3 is CASSLANRDQPQHF. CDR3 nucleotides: TGCGCCAGCAGCTTGGCTAACAGGGATCAGCCCCAGCATTTT.

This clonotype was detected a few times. CDR3 sequence reads: CASSQDGRMGNTEAFF. The CDR3 nucleotides read TGCGCCAGCAGCCAAGATGGGAGAATGGGGAACACTGAAGCTTTCTTT. The chain is built from TRBV4-3 and TRBJ1-1; D remains ambiguous. CDR1 is LGHNA, CDR2 YSLEER, per germline. The ends were cut back, 0 bases at V and 1 base at J, with 12 bases in the middle. There are 16 residues in the CDR3.

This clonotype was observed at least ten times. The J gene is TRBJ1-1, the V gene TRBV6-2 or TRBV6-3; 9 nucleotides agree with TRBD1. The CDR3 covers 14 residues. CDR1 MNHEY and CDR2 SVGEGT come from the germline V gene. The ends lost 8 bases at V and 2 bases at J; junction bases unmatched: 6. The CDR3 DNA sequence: TGTGCCAGCGCCTGGACAGGGGCAAACACTGAAGCTTTCTTT. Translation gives CASAWTGANTEAFF.

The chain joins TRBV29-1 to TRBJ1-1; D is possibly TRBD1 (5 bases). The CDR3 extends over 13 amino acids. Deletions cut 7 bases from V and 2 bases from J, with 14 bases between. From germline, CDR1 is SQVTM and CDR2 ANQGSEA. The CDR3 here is CSAHRQLNTEAFF. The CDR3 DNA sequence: TGCAGCGCACACAGGCAACTAAACACTGAAGCTTTCTTT.

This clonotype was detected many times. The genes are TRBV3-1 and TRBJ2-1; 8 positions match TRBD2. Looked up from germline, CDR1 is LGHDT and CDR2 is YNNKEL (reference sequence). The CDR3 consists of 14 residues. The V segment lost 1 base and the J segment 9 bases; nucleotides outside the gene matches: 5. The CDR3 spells CASSQGTGLVEQFF. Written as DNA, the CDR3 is TGTGCCAGCAGCCAAGGGACGGGACTAGTTGAGCAGTTCTTC.

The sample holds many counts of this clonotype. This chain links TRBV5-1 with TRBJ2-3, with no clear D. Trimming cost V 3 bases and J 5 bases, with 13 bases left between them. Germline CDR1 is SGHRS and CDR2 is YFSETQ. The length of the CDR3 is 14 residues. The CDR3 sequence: CASSSTRWGDTQYF. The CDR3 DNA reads TGCGCCAGCAGCTCGACACGGTGGGGAGATACGCAGTATTTT.

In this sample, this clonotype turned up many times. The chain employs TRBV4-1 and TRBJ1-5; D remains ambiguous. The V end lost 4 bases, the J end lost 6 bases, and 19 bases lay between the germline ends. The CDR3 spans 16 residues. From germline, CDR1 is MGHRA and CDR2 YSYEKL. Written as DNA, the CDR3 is TGCGCCAGCAGCCGCACGGTGTTGAGAGGGCCTCAGCCCCAGCATTTT. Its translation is CASSRTVLRGPQPQHF.

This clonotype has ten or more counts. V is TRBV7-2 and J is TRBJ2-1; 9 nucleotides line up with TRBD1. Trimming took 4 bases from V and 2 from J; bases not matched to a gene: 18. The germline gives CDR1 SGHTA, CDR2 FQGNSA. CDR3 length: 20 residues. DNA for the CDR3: TGTGCCAGCAGCTACTACACACTAAGACGTAGGACAGGGGCCTACAATGAGCAGTTCTTC. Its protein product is CASSYYTLRRRTGAYNEQFF.

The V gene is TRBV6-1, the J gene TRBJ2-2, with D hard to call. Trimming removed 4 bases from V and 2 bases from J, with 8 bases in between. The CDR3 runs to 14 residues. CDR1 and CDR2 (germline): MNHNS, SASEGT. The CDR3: CASSGQINTGELFF. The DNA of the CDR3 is TGTGCCAGCAGTGGCCAGATAAACACCGGGGAGCTGTTTTTT.

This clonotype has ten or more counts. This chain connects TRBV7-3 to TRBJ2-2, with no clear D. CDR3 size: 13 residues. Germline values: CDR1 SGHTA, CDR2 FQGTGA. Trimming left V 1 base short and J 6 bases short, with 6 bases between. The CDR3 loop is CASSLIFPGELFF. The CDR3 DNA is TGTGCCAGCAGCTTAATTTTCCCCGGGGAGCTGTTTTTT.

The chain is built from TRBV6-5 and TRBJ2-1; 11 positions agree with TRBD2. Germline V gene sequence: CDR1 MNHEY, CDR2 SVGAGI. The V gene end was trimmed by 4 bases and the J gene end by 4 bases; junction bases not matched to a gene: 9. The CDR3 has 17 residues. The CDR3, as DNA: TGTGCCAGCAGTTCCGTTCGGACTAGCGGGTTTTACAATGAGCAGTTCTTC. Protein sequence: CASSSVRTSGFYNEQFF.

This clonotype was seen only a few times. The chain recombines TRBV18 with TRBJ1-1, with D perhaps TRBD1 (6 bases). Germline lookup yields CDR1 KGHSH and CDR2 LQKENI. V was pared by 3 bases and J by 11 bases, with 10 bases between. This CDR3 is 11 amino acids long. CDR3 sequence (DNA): TGTGCCAGCTCACCTACAGGGTACGCTTTCTTT. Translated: CASSPTGYAFF.

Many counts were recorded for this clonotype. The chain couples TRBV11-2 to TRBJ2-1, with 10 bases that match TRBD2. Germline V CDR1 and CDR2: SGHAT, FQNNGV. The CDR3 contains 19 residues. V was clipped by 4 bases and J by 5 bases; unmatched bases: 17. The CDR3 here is CASSSPRYTSGAVHNEQFF. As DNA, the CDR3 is TGTGCCAGCAGCTCCCCCCGTTACACTAGCGGGGCAGTCCACAATGAGCAGTTCTTC. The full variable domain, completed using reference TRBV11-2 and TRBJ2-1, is EAGVAQSPRYKIIEKRQSVAFWCNPISGHATLYWYQQILGQGPKLLIQFQNNGVVDDSQLPKDRFSAERLKGVDSTLKIQPAKLEDSAVYLCASSSPRYTSGAVHNEQFFGPGTRLTVL.

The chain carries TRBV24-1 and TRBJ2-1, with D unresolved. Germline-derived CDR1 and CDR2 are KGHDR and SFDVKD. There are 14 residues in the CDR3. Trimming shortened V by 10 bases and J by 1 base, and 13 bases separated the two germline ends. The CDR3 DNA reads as TGTGCCACGCAAGAACGTGGATCCTACAATGAGCAGTTCTTC. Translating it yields CATQERGSYNEQFF.

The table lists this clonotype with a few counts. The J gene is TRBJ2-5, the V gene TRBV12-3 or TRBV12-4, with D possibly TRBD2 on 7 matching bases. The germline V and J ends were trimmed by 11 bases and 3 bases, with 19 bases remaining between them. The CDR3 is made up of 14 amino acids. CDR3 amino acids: CASFRGAGEETQYF. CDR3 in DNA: TGTGCCTCCTTCCGGGGGGCAGGTGAAGAGACCCAGTACTTC.

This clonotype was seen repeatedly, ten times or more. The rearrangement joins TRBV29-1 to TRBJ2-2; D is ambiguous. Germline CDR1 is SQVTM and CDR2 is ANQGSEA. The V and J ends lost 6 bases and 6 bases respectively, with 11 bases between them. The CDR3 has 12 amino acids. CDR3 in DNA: TGCAGCGTCTTGGGGTGGGCCGGGGAGCTGTTTTTT. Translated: CSVLGWAGELFF.

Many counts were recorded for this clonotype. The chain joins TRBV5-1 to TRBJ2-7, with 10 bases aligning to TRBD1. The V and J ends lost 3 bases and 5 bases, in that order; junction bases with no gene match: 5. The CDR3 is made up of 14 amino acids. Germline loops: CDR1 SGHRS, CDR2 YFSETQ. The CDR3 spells CASSSGDRGHEQYF. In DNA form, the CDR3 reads TGCGCCAGCAGCTCCGGGGACAGGGGCCACGAGCAGTACTTC.

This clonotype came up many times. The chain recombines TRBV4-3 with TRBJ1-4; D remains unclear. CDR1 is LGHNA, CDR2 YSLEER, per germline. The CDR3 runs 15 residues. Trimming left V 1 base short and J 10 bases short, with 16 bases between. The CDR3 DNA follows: TGCGCCAGCAGCCAAGGTGCGGACGAATTAGGAAAACTGTTTTTT. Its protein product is CASSQGADELGKLFF.